The subject of this entry is one T cell receptor (beta chain). There is no known antigen for this receptor. Per-nucleotide qualities are absent, and no much larger clonotype sits a single base away. Between the V and J ends, shortened by 5 bases and 2 bases respectively, the junction contains 18 bases. Sequences SGHTA (CDR1) and FQGNSA (CDR2) are obtained from the germline V gene. The CDR3 sequence holds 16 residues, the cysteine and phenylalanine included. CDR3 DNA is the only sequence kept; it has 48 bases, read in frame from the first base. The source of the sample is a study of shared T cell receptors in the human thymus listed by TCRdb under 2021. Regarding the research as a whole: The study examined how self-reactive, shared T-cell receptor alpha chains are generated in the human thymus.

The library came from the immunoSEQ multiplex PCR assay. TCRdb provides this immuneACCESS table in a form limited to in-frame rearrangements. Some clones are lacking; in checked studies, under half of them reflect an unresolved V gene, and why the rest are absent is not known. Here the sample has approximately 580,000 clones; about 84% occur a single time. The ten most abundant clones make up 0.013% of the sample. This sample also appeared in a second study, on human thymus T cells. As that second study puts it: In Finland, the donors were immunologically healthy infants who were having open corrective cardiac surgery for congenital heart defects. Thymus tissue was collected as surgical resects that were removed during corrective cardiac surgery. V and J gene segment usage appeared biased in both thymic and peripheral blood repertoires. According to the related research, thymic TCR repertoires were highly overlapping among unrelated individuals. TCR alpha and beta repertoires from about eight infant thymus samples and four related peripheral blood samples were characterized in the study. Donor ages ranging from about 7 to 244 days were recorded, and more than five male and a couple of female infants were included in the cohort. After being mechanically released from the tissue, thymocytes were kept at -70 degrees C in pellets of roughly 10-30 million cells. Genomic DNA was extracted from frozen cell pellets with a QIAsymphony instrument. Using the immunoSEQ multiplex PCR assay, the TCRB and TCRAD loci were amplified from a standardized quantity of quality-controlled genomic DNA. The amplicons spanned the V(D)J region and were long enough to cover the CDR3 and allow V and J genes to be identified. The commercial immunoSEQ service was used to sequence amplicons on an Illumina platform. Primer bias and sequencing errors were corrected as previously described, and TCRAD and TCRB were defined on the basis of the IMGT database. The repertoires were analysed using immunoSEQ Analyzer 3.0 and VDJTools for basic statistics, V/J segment usage, diversity estimates, rarefaction and pairwise overlap. Diversity was estimated with Chao1, ChaoE, Efron-Thisted, Shannon and inverse Simpson indices, and also on datasets down-sampled to the smallest sample. Repertoire overlap was determined by strict matching of CDR3 nucleotide sequence, V gene and J gene, and Jaccard-based multidimensional scaling clustering was applied. On average, around 810,000 unique TCRB clonotypes were obtained from thymus samples, compared with about 84,000 from blood samples.

The sequence is built from TRBV7-2 and TRBJ1-1, and possibly TRBD1, on 6 matching bases. Sample: thymocytes. This TCR came from a boy under two years old with a congenital heart defect. Donor details come from another sample of the same person, matched by shared clones. The DNA sequence is TGTGCCAGCAGCCATTTAATCGACAGGATTAACACTGAAGCTTTCTTT. Its translation reads: CASSHLIDRINTEAFF.